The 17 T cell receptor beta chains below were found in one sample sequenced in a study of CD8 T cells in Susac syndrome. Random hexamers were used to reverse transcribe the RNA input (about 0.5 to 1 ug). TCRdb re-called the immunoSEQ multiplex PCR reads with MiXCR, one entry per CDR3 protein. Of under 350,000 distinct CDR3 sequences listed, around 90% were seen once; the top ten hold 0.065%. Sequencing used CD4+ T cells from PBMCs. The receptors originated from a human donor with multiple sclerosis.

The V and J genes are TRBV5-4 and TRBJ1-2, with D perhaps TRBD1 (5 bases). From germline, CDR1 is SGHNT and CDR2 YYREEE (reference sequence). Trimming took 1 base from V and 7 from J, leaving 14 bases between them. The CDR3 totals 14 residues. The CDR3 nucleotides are TGTGCCAGCAGCTTGTCGGCAGGGCTGGGTGGCTACACCTTC. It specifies CASSLSAGLGGYTF.

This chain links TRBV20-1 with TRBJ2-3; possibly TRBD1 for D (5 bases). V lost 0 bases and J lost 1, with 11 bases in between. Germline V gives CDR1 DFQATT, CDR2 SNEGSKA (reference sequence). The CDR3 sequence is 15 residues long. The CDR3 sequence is CSARDPGQRTDTQYF. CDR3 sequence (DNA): TGCAGTGCTAGAGATCCCGGACAACGCACAGATACGCAGTATTTT.

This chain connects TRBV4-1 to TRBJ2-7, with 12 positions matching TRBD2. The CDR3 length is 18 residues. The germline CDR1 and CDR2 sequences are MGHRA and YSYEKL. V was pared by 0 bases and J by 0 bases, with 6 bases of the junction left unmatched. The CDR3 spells CASSQDLAGGNPSYEQYF. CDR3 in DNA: TGCGCCAGCAGCCAAGATCTAGCGGGGGGGAATCCCTCCTACGAGCAGTACTTC.

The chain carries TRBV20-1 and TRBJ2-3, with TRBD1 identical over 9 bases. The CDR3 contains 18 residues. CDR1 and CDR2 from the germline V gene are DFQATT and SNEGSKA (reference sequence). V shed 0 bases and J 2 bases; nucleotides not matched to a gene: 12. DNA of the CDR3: TGCAGTGCTAGAGATCGATGGATGACAGGGGGTCTCACAGATACGCAGTATTTT. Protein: CSARDRWMTGGLTDTQYF.

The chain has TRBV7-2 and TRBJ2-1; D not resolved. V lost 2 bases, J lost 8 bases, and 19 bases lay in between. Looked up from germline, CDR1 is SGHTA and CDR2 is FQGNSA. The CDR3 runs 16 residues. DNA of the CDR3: TGTGCCAGCAGCTTATCCCCCTCCCCCATAGTGGATGAGCAGTTCTTC. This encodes CASSLSPSPIVDEQFF.

CDR3 nucleotides: TGTGCCAGCAGCTTGAACGGGAGGGTGGGTAGTGAGCAGTTCTTC. It is translated as CASSLNGRVGSEQFF. The chain carries TRBV7-8 and TRBJ2-1, with 8 bases fitting TRBD2. Trimming removed 3 bases from V and 9 bases from J; junction bases left unmatched: 10. Germline lookup yields CDR1 SGHVS and CDR2 FQNEAQ. The CDR3 runs 15 residues.

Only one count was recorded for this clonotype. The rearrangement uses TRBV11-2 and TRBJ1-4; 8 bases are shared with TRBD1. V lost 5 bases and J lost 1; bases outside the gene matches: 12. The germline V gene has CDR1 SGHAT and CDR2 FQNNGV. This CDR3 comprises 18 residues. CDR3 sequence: CASSLRTGRGGTNEKLFF. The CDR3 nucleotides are TGTGCCAGCAGCCTCCGGACAGGGCGAGGGGGAACTAATGAAAAACTGTTTTTT.

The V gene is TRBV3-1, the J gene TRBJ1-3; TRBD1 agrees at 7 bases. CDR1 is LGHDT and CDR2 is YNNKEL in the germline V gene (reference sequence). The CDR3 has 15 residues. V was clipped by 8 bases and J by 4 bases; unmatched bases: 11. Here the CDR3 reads CASAWTGAYGNTIYF. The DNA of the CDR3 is TGTGCCAGCGCCTGGACAGGAGCATACGGAAACACCATATATTTT.

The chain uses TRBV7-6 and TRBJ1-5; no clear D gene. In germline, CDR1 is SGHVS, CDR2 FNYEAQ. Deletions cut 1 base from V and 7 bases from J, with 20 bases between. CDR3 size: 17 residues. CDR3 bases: TGTGCCAGCAGCTTAGAAGCCGGACCAGAAGGCAGCCAGCCCCAGCATTTT. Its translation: CASSLEAGPEGSQPQHF. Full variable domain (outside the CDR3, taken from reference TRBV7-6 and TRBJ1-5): GAGVSQSPRYKVTKRGQDVALRCDPISGHVSLYWYRQALGQGPEFLTYFNYEAQQDKSGLPNDRFSAERPEGSISTLTIQRTEQRDSAMYRCASSLEAGPEGSQPQHFGDGTRLSIL.

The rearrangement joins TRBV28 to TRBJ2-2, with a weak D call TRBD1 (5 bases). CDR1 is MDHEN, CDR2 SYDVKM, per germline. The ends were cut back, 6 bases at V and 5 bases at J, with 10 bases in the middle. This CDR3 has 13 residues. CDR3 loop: CASRSPGTGELFF. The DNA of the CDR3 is TGTGCCAGCAGGTCTCCAGGGACCGGGGAGCTGTTTTTT. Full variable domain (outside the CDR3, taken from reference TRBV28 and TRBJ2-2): DVKVTQSSRYLVKRTGEKVFLECVQDMDHENMFWYRQDPGLGLRLIYFSYDVKMKEKGDIPEGYSVSREKKERFSLILESASTNQTSMYLCASRSPGTGELFFGEGSRLTVL.

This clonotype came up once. CDR3 bases: TGTGCCAGCAGCTACCTCCCTCCCACCTTC. The encoded protein is CASSYLPPTF. The chain uses TRBV7-2 and TRBJ1-2; D remains unclear. CDR1 and CDR2 from the germline V gene are SGHTA and FQGNSA. Trimming removed 4 bases at V and 13 bases at J, with 10 bases between. This CDR3 has 10 amino acids. Based on the CDR3 plus reference TRBV7-2 and TRBJ1-2, the full variable domain is GAGVSQSPSNKVTEKGKDVELRCDPISGHTALYWYRQSLGQGLEFLIYFQGNSAPDKSGLPSDRFSAERTGGSVSTLTIQRTQQEDSAVYLCASSYLPPTFGSGTRLTVV.

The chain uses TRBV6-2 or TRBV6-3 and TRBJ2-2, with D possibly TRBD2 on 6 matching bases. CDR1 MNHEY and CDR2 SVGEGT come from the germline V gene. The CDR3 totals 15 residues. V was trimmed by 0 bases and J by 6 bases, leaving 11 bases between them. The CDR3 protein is CASSYSRGRAGELFF. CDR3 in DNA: TGTGCCAGCAGTTACTCGCGGGGAAGAGCCGGGGAGCTGTTTTTT.

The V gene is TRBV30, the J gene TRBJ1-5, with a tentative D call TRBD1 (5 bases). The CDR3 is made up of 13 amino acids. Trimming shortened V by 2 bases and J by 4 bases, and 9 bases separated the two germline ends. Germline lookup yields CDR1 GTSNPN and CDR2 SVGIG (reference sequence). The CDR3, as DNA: TGTGCCTGGAGTCCAGGGAAAAATCAGCCCCAGCATTTT. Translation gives CAWSPGKNQPQHF.

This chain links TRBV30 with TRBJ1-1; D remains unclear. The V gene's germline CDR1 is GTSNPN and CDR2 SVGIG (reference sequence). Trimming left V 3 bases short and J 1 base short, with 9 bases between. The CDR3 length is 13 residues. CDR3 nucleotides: TGTGCCTGGAGGTGGGCAGAGAACACTGAAGCTTTCTTT. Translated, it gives CAWRWAENTEAFF.

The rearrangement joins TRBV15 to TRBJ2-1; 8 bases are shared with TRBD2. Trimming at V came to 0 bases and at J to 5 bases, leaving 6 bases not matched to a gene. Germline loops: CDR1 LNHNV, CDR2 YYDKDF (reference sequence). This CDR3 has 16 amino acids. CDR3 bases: TGTGCCACCAGCAGAGATGGACTAGCCGTTGACAATGAGCAGTTCTTC. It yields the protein CATSRDGLAVDNEQFF.

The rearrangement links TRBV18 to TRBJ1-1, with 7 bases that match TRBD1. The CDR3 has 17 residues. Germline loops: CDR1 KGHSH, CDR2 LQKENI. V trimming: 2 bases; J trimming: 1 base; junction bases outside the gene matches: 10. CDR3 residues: CASSPFLLTGRNTEAFF. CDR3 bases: TGTGCCAGCTCACCATTTTTGCTGACAGGGAGGAACACTGAAGCTTTCTTT.

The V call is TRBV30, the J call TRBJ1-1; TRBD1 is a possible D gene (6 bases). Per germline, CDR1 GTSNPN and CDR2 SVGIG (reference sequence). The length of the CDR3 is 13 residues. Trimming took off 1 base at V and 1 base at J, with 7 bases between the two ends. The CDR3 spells CAWSEGQNTEAFF. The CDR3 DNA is TGTGCCTGGAGTGAGGGACAGAACACTGAAGCTTTCTTT. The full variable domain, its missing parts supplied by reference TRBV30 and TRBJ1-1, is SQTIHQWPATLVQPVGSPLSLECTVEGTSNPNLYWYRQAAGRGLQLLFYSVGIGQISSEVPQNLSASRPQDRQFILSSKKLLLSDSGFYLCAWSEGQNTEAFFGQGTRLTVV.